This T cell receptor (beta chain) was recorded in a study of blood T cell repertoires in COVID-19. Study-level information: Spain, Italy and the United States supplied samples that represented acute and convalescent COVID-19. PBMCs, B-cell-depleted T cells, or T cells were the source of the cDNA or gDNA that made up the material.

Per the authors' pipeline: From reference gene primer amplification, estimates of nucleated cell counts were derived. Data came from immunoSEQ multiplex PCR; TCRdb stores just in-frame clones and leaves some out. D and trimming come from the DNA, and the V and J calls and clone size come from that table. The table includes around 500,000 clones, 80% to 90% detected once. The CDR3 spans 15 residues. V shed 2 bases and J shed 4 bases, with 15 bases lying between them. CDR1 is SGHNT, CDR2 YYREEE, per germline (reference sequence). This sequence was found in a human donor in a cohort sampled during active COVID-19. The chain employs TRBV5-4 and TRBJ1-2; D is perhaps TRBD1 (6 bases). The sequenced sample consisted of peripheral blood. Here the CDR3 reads CASSFGGPMTYGYTF. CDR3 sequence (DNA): TGTGCCAGCAGCTTCGGGGGGCCGATGACCTATGGCTACACCTTC.